A single TCR beta chain is shown here with its context. As yet, its antigen is unknown. Reverse transcribing all isolated RNA meant expressed TCRB transcripts were sequenced. TCRdb's table, derived via immunoSEQ multiplex PCR, lists solely in-frame clones and lacks some. Here the sample spans around 130,000 clones, around 17% being singletons. These data originate in a study of beta chain features in type 1 diabetes. V lost 0 bases to trimming and J lost 13 bases, with 22 bases between them. This CDR3 is built from 17 residues. Germline lookup yields CDR1 SGHTA and CDR2 FQGNSA. Study findings and constraints: TCRB repertoires of naive, central memory and Treg cells appeared more similar among patients than among healthy donors. Type 1 diabetes patients had moderately but significantly shorter TCRB CDR3s in all four CD4+ subsets.

The receptor's source is a man aged 25-45 years with type 1 diabetes. The chain uses TRBV7-2 and TRBJ1-6; D gene uncertain. Specimen: central memory CD4+ T cells from blood. CDR3 residues: CASSLAPATSQIAPLHF. DNA for the CDR3: TGTGCCAGCAGCTTAGCTCCCGCGACAAGCCAAATTGCTCCCCTCCACTTT.